The rows below give T cell receptor beta chains drawn from one sample of a study of cytomegalovirus exposure and HLA in healthy donors. The method was immunoSEQ multiplex PCR; TCRdb's version includes in-frame clones alone and lacks a portion of them. There are about 69,000 clones in the sample; 60% to 80% occur only once, and about 20% lies in the top ten. The source material was PBMCs. The source is a woman aged 30 to 39 in good health and CMV-seropositive. The CDR3 runs from the conserved cysteine through the conserved F or W. Each record gives: J gene, V gene, CDR3 protein.

J: TRBJ2-3; V: TRBV10-2; CDR3: CASSSTDTRVGTDTQYF
J: TRBJ2-7; V: TRBV6-1; CDR3: CASSHRDSSYEQYF
J: TRBJ1-5; V: TRBV30; CDR3: CAWSVQSGQPQHF
J: TRBJ2-5; V: TRBV6-5; CDR3: CASSYRQGAITETQYF
J: TRBJ2-5; V: TRBV5-1; CDR3: CASSLVQGQETQYF
J: TRBJ2-1; V: TRBV9; CDR3: CASSPTVYEQFF
J: TRBJ2-2; V: TRBV4-1; CDR3: CASSQDGGDQRELFF
J: TRBJ2-1; V: TRBV19; CDR3: CASKSLDRDNEQFF
J: TRBJ2-3; V: TRBV5-1; CDR3: CASSSGLASSTDTQYF
J: TRBJ2-2; V: TRBV9; CDR3: CASSALPGELFF
J: TRBJ2-2; V: TRBV6-5; CDR3: CASSRLQGTGELFF
J: TRBJ2-1; V: TRBV6-6; CDR3: CASRDNSYNEQFF
J: TRBJ2-7; V: TRBV28; CDR3: CASSSPWGQGYEQYF
J: TRBJ2-2; V: TRBV28; CDR3: CASSRTSVGTGELFF
J: TRBJ2-7; V: TRBV5-1; CDR3: CASSSTGGSNEQYF
J: TRBJ2-5; V: TRBV7-6; CDR3: CASSLAGLAKETQYF
J: TRBJ2-7; V: TRBV29-1; CDR3: CSVTQGEQYF
J: TRBJ1-2; V: TRBV5-1; CDR3: CASSLEAGYGYTF
J: TRBJ2-1; V: TRBV30; CDR3: CAWSVAGNEQFF
J: TRBJ2-3; V: TRBV29-1; CDR3: CSVQALDTQYF
J: TRBJ2-3; V: TRBV30; CDR3: CAWSRVGTDTQYF
J: TRBJ1-5; V: TRBV5-8; CDR3: CASSLISQPQHF
J: TRBJ2-2; V: TRBV4-1; CDR3: CASSLPPTGYPGELFF
J: TRBJ2-4; V: TRBV7-9; CDR3: CASSLGIGGIVYF
J: TRBJ1-5; V: TRBV5-1; CDR3: CASAPGTGRDGGPQHF
J: TRBJ2-7; V: TRBV9; CDR3: CASSGTRRSSEQYF
J: TRBJ2-3; V: TRBV29-1; CDR3: CSVGPQTDTQYF
J: TRBJ1-4; V: TRBV30; CDR3: CAWSGGANEKLFF
J: TRBJ1-2; V: TRBV9; CDR3: CASSVGGLGEGGYTF
J: TRBJ2-7; V: TRBV5-1; CDR3: CASSLESSLHEQYF
J: TRBJ2-1; V: TRBV10-1; CDR3: CASSEPGLAGGPPYNEQFF
J: TRBJ1-5; V: TRBV2; CDR3: CASSVEGTGSGGPQHF
J: TRBJ1-1; V: TRBV6-1; CDR3: CASQFTGLNTEAFF
J: TRBJ1-1; V: TRBV29-1; CDR3: CSVDVPTTQWVRTEAFF
J: TRBJ1-1; V: TRBV2; CDR3: CASSVVGTDPFF
J: TRBJ2-1; V: TRBV29-1; CDR3: CSVEKGLNEQFF
J: TRBJ1-1; V: TRBV6-5; CDR3: CASSYGRNTEAFF
J: TRBJ1-1; V: TRBV29-1; CDR3: CSVEQGSNTEAFF
J: TRBJ1-5; V: TRBV10-2; CDR3: CASSEGQAFGNQPQHF
J: TRBJ1-2; V: TRBV25-1; CDR3: CASSEGRTIGYTF
J: TRBJ2-1; V: TRBV6-5; CDR3: CASSYLDSYNEQFF
J: TRBJ1-5; V: TRBV6-5; CDR3: CASSVGLHSNQPQHF
J: TRBJ1-4; V: TRBV7-9; CDR3: CASSPTGVNEKLFF
J: TRBJ2-7; V: TRBV9; CDR3: CASSAFAGDDYEQYF
J: TRBJ2-7; V: TRBV5-1; CDR3: CASSLAAGGNSEQYF
J: TRBJ2-7; V: TRBV6-6; CDR3: CASSGGRGREQYF
J: TRBJ2-7; V: TRBV7-2; CDR3: CASSFPPAPGQYF
J: TRBJ1-1; V: TRBV6-5; CDR3: CASSYGDSLNTEAFF
J: TRBJ2-2; V: TRBV6-5; CDR3: CASRRTQPNTGELFF
J: TRBJ2-5; V: TRBV6-1; CDR3: CASSEFPSLGETQYF
J: TRBJ2-3; V: TRBV15; CDR3: CATRGTSGSDTQYF
J: TRBJ2-5; V: TRBV15; CDR3: CATSRVQGGETQYF
J: TRBJ1-2; V: TRBV29-1; CDR3: CSVGTGGISGYTF
J: TRBJ1-5; V: TRBV25-1; CDR3: CASSRQGAGQPQHF
J: TRBJ1-1; V: TRBV6-5; CDR3: CASSRTGGTEAFF
J: TRBJ1-1; V: TRBV5-1; CDR3: CASSLGSPGGVILAFF
J: TRBJ2-1; V: TRBV7-9; CDR3: CASRGQGNEQFF